Listed here is a single T cell receptor (beta chain). The record originates from a study of T cells in Graves' hyperthyroidism and ophthalmopathy. Amplified TCR beta CDR3 regions came from RNA transcripts. An initial round of RT-PCR targeting the TCR CDR3 relied on the HTBI primer set. MiXCR was run by TCRdb on the multiplex PCR reads, yielding one entry per CDR3 protein. The data show fewer than 350,000 distinct CDR3 sequences, nearly 15% seen once. The sequencing sample was made of blood. The TCR comes from a woman aged 50 to 60 with Graves' hyperthyroidism that later progressed to Graves' ophthalmopathy.

The CDR3: CASSQARQAGNSPLHF. CDR3 bases: TGTGCCAGCAGCCAGGCCCGACAGGCGGGAAATTCACCCCTCCACTTT. The chain joins TRBV3-1 to TRBJ1-6; D perhaps matches TRBD1 (6 bases). Germline CDR1 reads LGHDT; CDR2 reads YNNKEL (reference sequence). The V end lost 3 bases, the J end lost 7 bases, and 16 bases lay between the germline ends. The CDR3 has 16 residues.